This T cell receptor (beta chain) was documented in a study of human T cells and chemical hapten exposure. The CDR3 is 16 residues long. Germline V CDR1 and CDR2: MNHEY, SVGAGI. V lost 2 bases to trimming and J lost 7 bases; unmatched junction nucleotides: 3. Individual cDNA molecules received unique molecular identifiers in the library. TCRdb re-derived calls from the RACE reads in MiXCR, one entry per CDR3 protein. Among 80,000 to 100,000 distinct CDR3 sequences, roughly 27% were seen once, and the ten largest hold about 9.3%. Time point of the sample: patch test 3, about 24 weeks after DPC sensitization. The treatment: therapeutic diphenylcyclopropenone sensitization with weekly scalp DPC.

The material was whole blood, obtained in connection with sensitization to the hapten diphenylcyclopropenone (DPC). The chain couples TRBV6-5 to TRBJ2-1; 15 bases align to TRBD2. The TCR comes from a man aged 35 to 55 with alopecia areata. Some clones in this sample may be carry-over from other donors' samples. The CDR3 DNA reads as TGTGCCAGCAGTTACAGGACTAGCGGGAGGGTTAATGAGCAGTTCTTC. Encoded protein: CASSYRTSGRVNEQFF.